The 20 T cell receptor beta chains given below trace back to one sample, sequenced in a study of T cells after yellow fever vaccination. TCRdb independently ran MiXCR on the 5' RACE reads; one entry per CDR3 protein. The sample yields more than 75,000 distinct CDR3 sequences, about 8.8% seen once. The sequencing here drew on CD8+ T cells not binding an NS4B(214-222) dextramer, sorted from PBMCs, taken less than 16 days after the first yellow fever vaccination. These receptor sequences come from a man between 18 and 29 years old who received the YFV17D yellow fever vaccine.

The rearrangement links TRBV27 to TRBJ1-2, with D maybe TRBD1 (6 bases). CDR1 and CDR2 (germline): MNHEY, SMNVEV (reference sequence). The length of the CDR3 is 13 residues. V was trimmed by 6 bases and J by 2 bases, leaving 10 bases between them. CDR3: CASRRTDNYGYTF. The CDR3 DNA sequence: TGTGCCAGCAGGCGGACAGACAACTATGGCTACACCTTC.

This clonotype was found a few times. V gene TRBV6-5 combines with J gene TRBJ1-2, with D hard to call. CDR1 is MNHEY, CDR2 SVGAGI, per germline. V lost 7 bases and J 4 bases, leaving 7 bases between the germline ends. The CDR3 contains 11 residues. CDR3: CASKAGYGYTF. The CDR3 nucleotides read TGTGCCAGCAAAGCCGGCTATGGCTACACCTTC.

The CDR3 DNA reads as TGTGCCAGCAGCTCCACAGGGTTTAACACTGAAGCTTTCTTT. Its translation: CASSSTGFNTEAFF. V gene TRBV7-3 combines with J gene TRBJ1-1, with a possible D match to TRBD1 (6 bases). The CDR3 sequence is 14 residues long. Germline V lookup: CDR1 SGHTA, CDR2 FQGTGA. Trimming removed 4 bases at V and 2 bases at J, with 11 bases between.

This clonotype has just a few counts. The CDR3 loop reads CASGPHRGPPEAFF. The DNA of the CDR3 is TGCGCCAGCGGGCCTCACAGGGGTCCCCCTGAAGCTTTCTTT. V gene TRBV5-1 combines with J gene TRBJ1-1; 7 bases fit TRBD1. The CDR3 consists of 14 residues. Germline V CDR1 and CDR2: SGHRS, YFSETQ. V lost 7 bases and J lost 6; bases outside the gene matches: 12.

This clonotype was observed at least ten times. This chain joins TRBV12-3 or TRBV12-4 and TRBJ1-6; D not resolved. V gave up 1 base and J gave up 7 bases, with 5 bases separating them. This CDR3 contains 13 residues. The CDR3 here is CASSLGGNSPLHF. CDR3 DNA: TGTGCCAGCAGTTTAGGCGGGAATTCACCCCTCCACTTT.

The V call is TRBV5-1, the J call TRBJ2-7; maybe TRBD2 (5 bases). Germline values: CDR1 SGHRS, CDR2 YFSETQ. The length of the CDR3 is 13 residues. V lost 4 bases, J lost 4 bases, and 12 bases lay in between. CDR3 nucleotides: TGCGCCAGCAGCCCCTTGGGAGTGTACGAGCAGTACGTC. Translated, it gives CASSPLGVYEQYV.

This chain joins TRBV27 and TRBJ2-3, with D possibly being TRBD1 (6 bases). Germline values: CDR1 MNHEY, CDR2 SMNVEV (reference sequence). The CDR3 sequence is 20 residues long. V was cut by 3 bases and J by 2 bases, with 27 bases left in between. This CDR3 reads CASSLYQTSGRGRHTDTQYF. The CDR3 DNA follows: TGTGCCAGCAGTTTGTACCAGACCTCAGGAAGGGGGAGACACACAGATACGCAGTATTTT.

This clonotype has ten or more counts. The V gene is TRBV12-3 or TRBV12-4, the J gene TRBJ1-1, with 7 positions matching TRBD1. The V gene end was trimmed by 7 bases and the J gene end by 5 bases; junction bases not matched to a gene: 4. This CDR3 has 12 residues. The CDR3 DNA follows: TGTGCCAGCACGACAGGGAGGACTGAAGCTTTCTTT. Amino acid sequence: CASTTGRTEAFF.

This clonotype was detected only a few times. The rearrangement links TRBV7-9 to TRBJ1-1; D is unresolved. CDR1 SEHNR and CDR2 FQNEAQ come from the germline V gene (reference sequence). CDR3 length: 14 amino acids. V lost 1 base to trimming and J lost 3 bases, with 9 bases between them. The CDR3 DNA reads as TGTGCCAGCAGCTTAGAGGCGAGGTACACTGAAGCTTTCTTT. This codes for CASSLEARYTEAFF. Variable domain in full (rest from reference TRBV7-9 and TRBJ1-1): DTGVSQNPRHKITKRGQNVTFRCDPISEHNRLYWYRQTLGQGPEFLTYFQNEAQLEKSRLLSDRFSAERPKGSFSTLEIQRTEQGDSAMYLCASSLEARYTEAFFGQGTRLTVV.

The chain combines TRBV30 with TRBJ2-5; TRBD2 matches 14 bases. Per the germline V gene, CDR1 is GTSNPN and CDR2 is SVGIG (reference sequence). The CDR3 consists of 15 residues. Trimming at V came to 7 bases and at J to 5 bases, leaving 9 bases not matched to a gene. The chain's CDR3 is CALGLAGAPGETQYF. In nucleotides, the CDR3 is TGTGCCTTGGGACTAGCGGGGGCCCCTGGCGAGACCCAGTACTTC.

V is TRBV5-1 and J is TRBJ1-4, with unresolved D. Germline CDR1 and CDR2: SGHRS and YFSETQ. CDR3 length: 14 amino acids. Trimming pared 0 bases from V and 1 base from J, leaving 4 bases between. The CDR3 protein is CASSLGVTNEKLFF. The CDR3 nucleotides read TGCGCCAGCAGCTTGGGAGTAACTAATGAAAAACTGTTTTTT.

This chain connects TRBV28 to TRBJ2-3; D ambiguous. Germline V gene lookup returns CDR1 MDHEN and CDR2 SYDVKM. Between the trimmed V and J ends, which lost 4 bases and 6 bases, there was a span of 14 bases. CDR3 length equals 14 residues. The CDR3 region has the DNA TGTGCCAGCAGTTCCTCGAGTCCGCCGGATACGCAGTATTTT. Its translation: CASSSSSPPDTQYF.

The chain is built from TRBV7-9 and TRBJ1-1, with D hard to call. Germline lookup yields CDR1 SEHNR and CDR2 FQNEAQ (reference sequence). The CDR3 runs 12 residues. V lost 3 bases and J 10 bases, leaving 12 bases between the germline ends. CDR3 amino acids: CASSFGMSAAFF. CDR3 DNA sequence: TGTGCCAGCAGCTTCGGTATGTCGGCAGCTTTCTTT. The full variable domain, with the rest looked up from reference TRBV7-9 and TRBJ1-1, is DTGVSQNPRHKITKRGQNVTFRCDPISEHNRLYWYRQTLGQGPEFLTYFQNEAQLEKSRLLSDRFSAERPKGSFSTLEIQRTEQGDSAMYLCASSFGMSAAFFGQGTRLTVV.

Many counts were recorded for this clonotype. The chain has TRBV20-1 and TRBJ2-1; TRBD2 might be the D (6 bases). Germline CDR1 reads DFQATT; CDR2 reads SNEGSKA (reference sequence). The CDR3 extends over 13 amino acids. Trimming cost V 5 bases and J 2 bases, with 10 bases left between them. CDR3 sequence: CSALGRTYNEQFF. In DNA, the CDR3 is TGCAGTGCTCTGGGGAGGACCTACAATGAGCAGTTCTTC.

This clonotype was found a few times. The chain links TRBV7-2 to TRBJ2-7, with D uncertain. This CDR3 spans 13 amino acids. CDR1 is SGHTA and CDR2 is FQGNSA in the germline V gene. Trimming removed 3 bases at V and 3 bases at J, with 9 bases between. CDR3 DNA: TGTGCCAGCAGCTTTGGCCAGTTCTACGAGCAGTACGTC. Translation: CASSFGQFYEQYV.

The rearrangement joins TRBV11-1 to TRBJ2-1; possibly TRBD1 for D (5 bases). This CDR3 has 18 residues. The germline V gene encodes CDR1 SGHAT and CDR2 FQDESV (reference sequence). Trimming cost V 5 bases and J 7 bases, with 27 bases left between them. CDR3: CASSPGYRITHLANEQFF. CDR3 nucleotides: TGTGCCAGCAGCCCAGGTTACAGGATCACACACCTCGCGAATGAGCAGTTCTTC.

In its sample, this clonotype was seen a few times. V usage is TRBV5-1 and J usage is TRBJ1-2, with D unresolved. Trimming left V 1 base short and J 0 bases short, with 13 bases between. The germline V gene has CDR1 SGHRS and CDR2 YFSETQ. This CDR3 region has 16 residues. The CDR3 protein is CASSLSGFNSNYGYTF. Written as DNA, the CDR3 is TGCGCCAGCAGCTTGTCCGGATTTAACTCTAACTATGGCTACACCTTC.

This clonotype has a handful of counts. The chain has TRBV2 and TRBJ2-7; maybe TRBD2 (6 bases). V was cut by 4 bases and J by 2 bases, with 9 bases left in between. The CDR3 sequence is 13 residues long. Looked up from germline, CDR1 is SNHLY and CDR2 is FYNNEI. The CDR3, as DNA: TGTGCCAGCAGTGCTGGAGGGACCTACGAGCAGTACGTC. Its protein product is CASSAGGTYEQYV.

This clonotype showed up just a few times. The chain links TRBV7-9 to TRBJ1-1; 7 positions match TRBD1. Looked up from germline, CDR1 is SEHNR and CDR2 is FQNEAQ (reference sequence). This CDR3 is 15 amino acids long. Unmatched junction bases numbered 14, after V lost 5 bases and J lost 8 bases. This CDR3 reads CASSDTVDPDREAFF. As DNA, the CDR3 is TGTGCCAGCAGCGATACCGTCGATCCGGACAGGGAAGCTTTCTTT.

The genes are TRBV27 and TRBJ1-2, with D maybe TRBD1 (5 bases). Germline CDR1 reads MNHEY; CDR2 reads SMNVEV (reference sequence). Trimming removed 6 bases at V and 7 bases at J, with 18 bases between. This CDR3 contains 14 residues. The CDR3 here is CASSPLQGVIGYTF. The CDR3 DNA follows: TGTGCCAGCAGCCCCCTCCAGGGAGTAATTGGCTACACCTTC.